Following are 21 T cell receptor beta chains from one sample sequenced in a study of T cell responses to AZD1222 COVID-19 vaccine. Only in-frame clones appear in the TCRdb table, and some are missing; sequencing was by immunoSEQ multiplex PCR. The table includes fewer than 250,000 clones, 92% detected once. The sequenced sample was peripheral blood, obtained on day 0 of AZD1222 vaccination. These receptors all come from an adult in good health.

The CDR3 DNA follows: TGTGCCAGCAAGAAGAATAGTTACTCCTACAATGAGCAGTTCTTC. Its protein is CASKKNSYSYNEQFF. The J gene is TRBJ2-1, the V gene TRBV27, with no clear D. The V end lost 7 bases, the J end lost 0 bases, and 13 bases lay between the germline ends. Germline V gene sequence: CDR1 MNHEY, CDR2 SMNVEV (reference sequence). The CDR3 runs 15 residues.

The rearrangement joins TRBV27 to TRBJ1-5; D remains unclear. CDR3 length: 15 residues. Trimming stripped 3 bases from V and 5 bases from J, with 14 bases between. Per the germline V gene, CDR1 is MNHEY and CDR2 is SMNVEV (reference sequence). DNA for the CDR3: TGTGCCAGCAGTTTTCCCGGGAGGGTCGATCAGCCCCAGCATTTT. Amino acid sequence: CASSFPGRVDQPQHF.

CDR3 sequence reads: CASSYSRGRTKNIQYF. In nucleotides, the CDR3 is TGTGCCAGCAGTTACTCTAGGGGGCGGACCAAAAACATTCAGTACTTC. The chain combines TRBV6-7 with TRBJ2-4; 7 nucleotides line up with TRBD1. TRBV6-7 is marked as an open reading frame, function uncertain. The CDR3 runs to 16 residues. V trimming: 0 bases; J trimming: 2 bases; junction bases outside the gene matches: 4.

V and J are TRBV16 and TRBJ2-7; D is ambiguous. Germline V gene sequence: CDR1 KGHSY, CDR2 FQNENV. V was shortened by 0 bases and J by 0 bases, with 6 bases between the two germline ends. The CDR3 loop spans 14 amino acids. The CDR3 nucleotides read TGTGCCAGCAGCCAATCGGCCGGCTCCTACGAGCAGTACTTC. Translated, it gives CASSQSAGSYEQYF.

A word on this clone: At one end, the junction sequence differs from germline, possibly due to a read error. The chain recombines TRBV3-1 (or the pseudogene TRBV3-2) with TRBJ2-3; D may be TRBD1 (5 bases). CDR1 is LGHDT and CDR2 is YNNKEL in the germline V gene (reference sequence). The CDR3 contains 11 residues. The CDR3 sequence is CASGQGYTQYF. CDR3 coding DNA: TGTGCCAGCGGCCAGGGCTATACGCAGTATTTT.

The V and J genes are TRBV20-1 and TRBJ2-7; D gene ambiguous. This CDR3 is built from 11 residues. Germline V gene lookup returns CDR1 DFQATT and CDR2 SNEGSKA (reference sequence). V was trimmed by 2 bases and J by 6 bases, leaving 8 bases between them. In nucleotides, the CDR3 is TGCAGTGCTAGAAGGGCCAGCGAGCAGTACTTC. It is translated as CSARRASEQYF.

This chain uses TRBV25-1 with TRBJ1-2; 7 positions match TRBD1. This CDR3 region has 13 residues. Trimming cost V 4 bases and J 4 bases; bases outside gene matches: 3. CDR1 MGHDK and CDR2 SYGVNS come from the germline V gene. The chain's CDR3 is CASSAQGGYGYTF. CDR3 sequence (DNA): TGTGCCAGCAGTGCGCAGGGGGGCTATGGCTACACCTTC.

The CDR3 DNA follows: TGCGCCCCACCCGGGAGCAATCAGCCCCAGCATTTT. It codes for CAPPGSNQPQHF. The rearrangement uses TRBV10-1 and TRBJ1-5; unclear D gene. Germline V gene data show CDR1 as WNHNN and CDR2 as SYGVQD (reference sequence). The CDR3 consists of 12 residues. The germline V and J ends were trimmed by 11 bases and 1 base, with 9 bases remaining between them.

This chain's CDR3 is CASGQGSNQPQHF. As DNA, the CDR3 is TGTGCCAGCGGACAGGGGAGCAATCAGCCCCAGCATTTT. V gene TRBV18 combines with J gene TRBJ1-5, with TRBD1 matching 9 bases. Germline V gene sequence: CDR1 KGHSH, CDR2 LQKENI. The CDR3 has 13 amino acids. With 8 bases clipped from V and 1 base from J, the junction kept 0 bases outside the gene matches.

CDR3 in DNA: TGTGCCAGCAGAACCCACGAGGGTTCACCCCTCCACTTT. Translation gives CASRTHEGSPLHF. The J gene is TRBJ1-6, the V gene TRBV27, with no clear D. Trimming removed 6 bases from V and 9 bases from J, with 12 bases in between. CDR1 is MNHEY, CDR2 SMNVEV, per germline (reference sequence). The CDR3 spans 13 residues.

This sequence joins TRBV5-1 and TRBJ1-5, with D possibly TRBD1 on 5 matching bases. The V end lost 4 bases, the J end lost 4 bases, and 18 bases lay between the germline ends. The CDR3 extends over 16 amino acids. CDR1 is SGHRS, CDR2 YFSETQ, per germline. The CDR3 reads CASSPHGLGGNQPQHF. CDR3 DNA sequence: TGCGCCAGCAGCCCCCATGGGTTGGGGGGAAATCAGCCCCAGCATTTT.

Only a few counts were recorded for this clone. The rearrangement joins TRBV5-4 to TRBJ1-2, with D perhaps TRBD1 (5 bases). From germline, CDR1 is SGHNT and CDR2 YYREEE (reference sequence). V shed 4 bases and J shed 8 bases, with 21 bases lying between them. CDR3 length: 15 amino acids. The CDR3 bases are TGTGCCAGCAGCACCCTCCGGGACCGGGCGGGCGGCTACACCTTC. This codes for CASSTLRDRAGGYTF.

A single count supports this clone. The rearrangement links TRBV4-2 to TRBJ2-3, with no clear D. The CDR3 extends over 14 amino acids. The V end was cut by 4 bases, the J end by 0 bases, with 8 bases between. Germline V gene lookup returns CDR1 LGHNA and CDR2 YNFKEQ. The CDR3 here is CASSPRASTDTQYF. The CDR3 DNA reads as TGTGCCAGCAGCCCCCGGGCCAGCACAGATACGCAGTATTTT.

This sequence joins TRBV2 and TRBJ1-1, with a weak D call TRBD1 (5 bases). V dropped 6 bases and J dropped 0 bases, with 8 bases sitting between them. Germline lookup yields CDR1 SNHLY and CDR2 FYNNEI. The CDR3 spans 13 residues. As DNA, the CDR3 is TGTGCCAGCAGGGGACCCTTGAACACTGAAGCTTTCTTT. Translated, it gives CASRGPLNTEAFF.

The table lists this clone with a few counts. The gene calls are TRBV25-1 and TRBJ1-6; 8 bases align to TRBD1. Germline V CDR1 and CDR2: MGHDK, SYGVNS. V shed 6 bases and J 2 bases; nucleotides not matched to a gene: 6. This CDR3 spans 16 amino acids. Written as DNA, the CDR3 is TGTGCCAGCAGGGACGACAGGGGCCCCTATAATTCACCCCTCCACTTT. Translating it yields CASRDDRGPYNSPLHF. Together with reference TRBV25-1 and TRBJ1-6, the CDR3 gives the full variable domain: EADIYQTPRYLVIGTGKKITLECSQTMGHDKMYWYQQDPGMELHLIHYSYGVNSTEKGDLSSESTVSRIRTEHFPLTLESARPSHTSQYLCASRDDRGPYNSPLHFGNGTRLTVT.

The V gene is TRBV7-9, the J gene TRBJ2-5, with TRBD2 as a possible D gene (6 bases). This CDR3 is 13 amino acids long. Per the germline V gene, CDR1 is SEHNR and CDR2 is FQNEAQ (reference sequence). V lost 2 bases to trimming and J lost 5 bases, with 9 bases between them. The CDR3 reads CASSLSGVETQYF. In DNA, the CDR3 is TGTGCCAGCAGCTTATCGGGGGTCGAGACCCAGTACTTC.

This chain joins TRBV7-9 and TRBJ2-1; D is perhaps TRBD2 (5 bases). CDR3 length equals 13 residues. Per the germline V gene, CDR1 is SEHNR and CDR2 is FQNEAQ (reference sequence). Trimming removed 5 bases at V and 5 bases at J, with 10 bases between. CDR3 sequence reads: CASSREGNNEQFF. Written as DNA, the CDR3 is TGTGCCAGCAGCCGAGAGGGCAACAATGAGCAGTTCTTC.

CDR3 region: CASSSRTGGYGYTF. Here the CDR3 DNA reads TGTGCCAGCAGTTCGCGGACAGGGGGCTATGGCTACACCTTC. This rearrangement joins TRBV27 to TRBJ1-2; 10 positions match TRBD1. The V gene end was trimmed by 4 bases and the J gene end by 4 bases; junction bases not matched to a gene: 3. Germline V gene lookup returns CDR1 MNHEY and CDR2 SMNVEV (reference sequence). There are 14 residues in the CDR3.

The rearrangement uses TRBV2 and TRBJ2-7; 8 positions agree with TRBD1. V lost 3 bases, J lost 2 bases, and 3 bases stayed unmatched. This CDR3 is built from 14 residues. CDR1 and CDR2 from the germline V gene are SNHLY and FYNNEI. The CDR3 is CASSDQGATYEQYF. In nucleotides, the CDR3 is TGTGCCAGCAGTGATCAGGGGGCCACCTACGAGCAGTACTTC.

The chain joins TRBV11-2 to TRBJ1-5; maybe TRBD1 (6 bases). Trimming took 5 bases from V and 2 from J, leaving 7 bases between them. Germline CDR1 is SGHAT and CDR2 is FQNNGV. The CDR3 contains 13 residues. CDR3 residues: CASSNRGNQPQHF. The CDR3 bases are TGTGCCAGCAGCAACAGGGGCAATCAGCCCCAGCATTTT. Complete variable domain (other parts from reference TRBV11-2 and TRBJ1-5): EAGVAQSPRYKIIEKRQSVAFWCNPISGHATLYWYQQILGQGPKLLIQFQNNGVVDDSQLPKDRFSAERLKGVDSTLKIQPAKLEDSAVYLCASSNRGNQPQHFGDGTRLSIL.

The count of this clone is one. As DNA, the CDR3 is TGCAGCGCCTCAGGGGAATCGGCTGGAAACACCATATATTTT. Amino acid sequence: CSASGESAGNTIYF. The chain couples TRBV29-1 to TRBJ1-3; a possible D gene is TRBD1 (6 bases). Trimming removed 7 bases at V and 2 bases at J, with 15 bases between. CDR3 length: 14 amino acids. Looked up from germline, CDR1 is SQVTM and CDR2 is ANQGSEA.